The entry below gives a single T cell receptor beta chain sequence along with its context. The sample is drawn from a study of blood T cell repertoires in COVID-19. TCRdb's copy holds only in-frame clones and misses some; the assay was immunoSEQ multiplex PCR. This repertoire shows about 230,000 clones, 70% to 90% found once; its top ten account for around a sixth. This CDR3 is built from 15 residues. Germline CDR1 reads SGHAT; CDR2 reads FQNNGV. Trimming removed 5 bases from V and 1 base from J, with 14 bases in between. Sample: PBMCs or T cells enriched from blood (not recorded which). The origin of this receptor is a man aged 18 to 30 who had recovered from COVID-19. The chain uses TRBV11-2 and TRBJ1-1; no clear D. This chain's CDR3 is CASSGNAQENTEAFF. In nucleotides, the CDR3 is TGTGCCAGCAGCGGAAACGCCCAGGAGAACACTGAAGCTTTCTTT. The complete variable domain, with remaining parts taken from reference TRBV11-2 and TRBJ1-1, reads EAGVAQSPRYKIIEKRQSVAFWCNPISGHATLYWYQQILGQGPKLLIQFQNNGVVDDSQLPKDRFSAERLKGVDSTLKIQPAKLEDSAVYLCASSGNAQENTEAFFGQGTRLTVV.